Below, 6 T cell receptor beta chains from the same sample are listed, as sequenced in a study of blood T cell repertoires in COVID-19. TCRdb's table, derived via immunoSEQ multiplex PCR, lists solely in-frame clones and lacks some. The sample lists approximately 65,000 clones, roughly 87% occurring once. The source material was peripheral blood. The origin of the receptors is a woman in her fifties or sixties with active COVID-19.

The DNA of the CDR3 is TGTGCCAGCAGTCCAGGGGATTCCTCACGGCATAACAATGAGCAGTTCTTC. Protein: CASSPGDSSRHNNEQFF. The chain employs TRBV6-6 and TRBJ2-1, with a possible D match to TRBD1 (6 bases). The CDR3 contains 17 residues. Germline CDR1 is MNHNY and CDR2 is SVGAGI (reference sequence). Trimming took 5 bases from V and 5 from J, leaving 22 bases between them.

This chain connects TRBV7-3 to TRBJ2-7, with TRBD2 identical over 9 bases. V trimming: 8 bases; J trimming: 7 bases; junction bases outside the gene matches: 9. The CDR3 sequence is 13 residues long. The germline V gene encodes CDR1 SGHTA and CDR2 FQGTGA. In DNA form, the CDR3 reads TGTGCCAGCGGGGCGGGAGGGCCCCGGGAGCAGTACTTC. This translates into CASGAGGPREQYF.

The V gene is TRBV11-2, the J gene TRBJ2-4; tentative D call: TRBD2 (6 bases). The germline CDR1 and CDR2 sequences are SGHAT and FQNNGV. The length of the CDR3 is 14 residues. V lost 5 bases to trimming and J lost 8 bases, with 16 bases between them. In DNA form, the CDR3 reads TGTGCCAGCAGCAAGACGGGGGACTCGGACATTCAGTACTTC. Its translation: CASSKTGDSDIQYF.

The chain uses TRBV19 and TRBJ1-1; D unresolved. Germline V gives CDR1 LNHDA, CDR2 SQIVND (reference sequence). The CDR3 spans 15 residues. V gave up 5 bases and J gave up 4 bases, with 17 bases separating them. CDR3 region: CASSVLAALPTEAFF. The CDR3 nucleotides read TGTGCCAGTAGTGTCTTGGCGGCCCTACCCACTGAAGCTTTCTTT.

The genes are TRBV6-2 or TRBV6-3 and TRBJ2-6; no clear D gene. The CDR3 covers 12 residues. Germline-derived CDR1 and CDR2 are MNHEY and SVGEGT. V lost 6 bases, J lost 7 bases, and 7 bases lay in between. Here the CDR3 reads CASSNSANVLTF. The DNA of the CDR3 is TGTGCCAGCAGCAATTCAGCCAACGTCCTGACTTTC.

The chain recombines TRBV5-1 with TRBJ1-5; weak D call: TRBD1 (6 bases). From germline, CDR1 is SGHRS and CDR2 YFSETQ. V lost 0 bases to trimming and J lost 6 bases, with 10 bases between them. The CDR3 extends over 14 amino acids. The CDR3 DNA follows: TGCGCCAGCAGCTTGGAGTTACAGGGTCAGCCCCAGCATTTT. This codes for CASSLELQGQPQHF. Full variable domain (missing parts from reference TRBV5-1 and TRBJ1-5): KAGVTQTPRYLIKTRGQQVTLSCSPISGHRSVSWYQQTPGQGLQFLFEYFSETQRNKGNFPGRFSGRQFSNSRSEMNVSTLELGDSALYLCASSLELQGQPQHFGDGTRLSIL.